This T cell receptor beta chain was captured in a study of blood T cells in healthy people across ages. Extracted total RNA amounted to at least 5.5 micrograms for each sample. A few counts support this clonotype. Its cognate antigen is unknown. Then a second PCR, running about 6 to 11 cycles, was carried out with a sample-barcoded 5' primer and a J-beta primer mix. TCRdb processed the 5' RACE reads anew with MiXCR; each CDR3 protein has one entry. This table holds 1.5 million to 2 million distinct CDR3 sequences, roughly 27% found once. General study results and limits: Older age coincided with a roughly linear decline in TCR beta diversity per million T cells.

CDR3 length: 13 residues. Trimming cost V 1 base and J 6 bases, with 10 bases left between them. Germline V lookup: CDR1 DFQATT, CDR2 SNEGSKA (reference sequence). Material: blood. The chain has TRBV20-1 and TRBJ2-1, with D perhaps TRBD1 or TRBD2 (6 bases each). The clonotype originates from a woman aged 30 to 39 in good health. CDR3 nucleotides: TGCAGTGCTAGAGCGGGGGCTTTCAATGAGCAGTTCTTC. It codes for CSARAGAFNEQFF.